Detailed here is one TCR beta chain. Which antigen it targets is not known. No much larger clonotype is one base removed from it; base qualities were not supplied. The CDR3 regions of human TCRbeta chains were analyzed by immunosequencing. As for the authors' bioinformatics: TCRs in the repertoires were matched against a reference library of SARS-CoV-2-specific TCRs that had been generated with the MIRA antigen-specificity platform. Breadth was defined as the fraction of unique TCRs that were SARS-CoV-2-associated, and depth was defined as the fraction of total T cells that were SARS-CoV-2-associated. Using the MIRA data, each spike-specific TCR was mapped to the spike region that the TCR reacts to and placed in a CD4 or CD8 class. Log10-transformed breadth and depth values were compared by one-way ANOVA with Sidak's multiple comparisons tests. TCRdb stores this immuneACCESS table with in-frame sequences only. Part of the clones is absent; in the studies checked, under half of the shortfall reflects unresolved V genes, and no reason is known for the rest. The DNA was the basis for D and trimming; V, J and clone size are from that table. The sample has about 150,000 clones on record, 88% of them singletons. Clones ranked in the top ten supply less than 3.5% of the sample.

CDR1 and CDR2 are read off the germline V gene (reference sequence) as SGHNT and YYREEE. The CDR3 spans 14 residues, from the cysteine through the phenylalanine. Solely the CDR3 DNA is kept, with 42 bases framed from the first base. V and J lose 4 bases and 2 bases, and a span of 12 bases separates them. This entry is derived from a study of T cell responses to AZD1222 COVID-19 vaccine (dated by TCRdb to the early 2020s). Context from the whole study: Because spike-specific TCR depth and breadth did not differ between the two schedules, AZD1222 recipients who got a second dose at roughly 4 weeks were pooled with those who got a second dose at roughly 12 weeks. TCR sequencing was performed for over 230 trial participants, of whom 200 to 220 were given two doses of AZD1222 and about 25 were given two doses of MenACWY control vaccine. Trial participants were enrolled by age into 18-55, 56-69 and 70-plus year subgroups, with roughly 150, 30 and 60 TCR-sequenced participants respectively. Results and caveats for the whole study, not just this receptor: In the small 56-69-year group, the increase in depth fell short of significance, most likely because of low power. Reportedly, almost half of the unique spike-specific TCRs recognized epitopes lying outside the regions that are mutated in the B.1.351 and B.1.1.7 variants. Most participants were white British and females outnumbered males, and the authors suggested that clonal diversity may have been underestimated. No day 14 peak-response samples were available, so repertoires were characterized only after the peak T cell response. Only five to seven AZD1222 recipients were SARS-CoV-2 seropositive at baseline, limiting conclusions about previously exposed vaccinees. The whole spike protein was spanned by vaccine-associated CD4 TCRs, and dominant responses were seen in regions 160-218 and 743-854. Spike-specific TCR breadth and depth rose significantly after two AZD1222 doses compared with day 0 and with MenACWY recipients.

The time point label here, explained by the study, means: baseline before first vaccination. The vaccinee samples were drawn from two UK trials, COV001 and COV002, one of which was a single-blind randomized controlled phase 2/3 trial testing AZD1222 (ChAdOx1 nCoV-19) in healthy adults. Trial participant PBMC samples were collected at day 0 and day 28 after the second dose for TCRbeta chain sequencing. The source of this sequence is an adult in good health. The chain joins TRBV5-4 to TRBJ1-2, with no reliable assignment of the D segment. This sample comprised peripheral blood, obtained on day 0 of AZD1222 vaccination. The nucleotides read TGTGCCAGCAGCCCGGCCCCGGGCAACTATGGCTACACCTTC. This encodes CASSPAPGNYGYTF.